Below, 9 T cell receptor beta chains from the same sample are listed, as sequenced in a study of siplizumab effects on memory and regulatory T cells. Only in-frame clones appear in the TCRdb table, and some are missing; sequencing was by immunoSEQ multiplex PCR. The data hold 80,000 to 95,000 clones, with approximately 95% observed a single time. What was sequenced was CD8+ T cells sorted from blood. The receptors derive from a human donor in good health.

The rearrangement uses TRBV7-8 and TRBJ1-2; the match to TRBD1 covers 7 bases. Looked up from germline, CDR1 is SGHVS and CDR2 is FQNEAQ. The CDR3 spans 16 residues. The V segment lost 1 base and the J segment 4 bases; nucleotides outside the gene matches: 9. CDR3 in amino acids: CASSLGDRDSGYGYTF. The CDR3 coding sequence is TGTGCCAGCAGCTTAGGCGACAGGGATTCGGGCTATGGCTACACCTTC.

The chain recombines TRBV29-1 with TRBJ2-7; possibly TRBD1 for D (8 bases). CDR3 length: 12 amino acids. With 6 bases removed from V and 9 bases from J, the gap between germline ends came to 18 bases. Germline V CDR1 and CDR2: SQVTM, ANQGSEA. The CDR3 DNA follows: TGCAGCGTAGAGAAGGACAGGGAGGGGCAGTACTTC. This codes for CSVEKDREGQYF.

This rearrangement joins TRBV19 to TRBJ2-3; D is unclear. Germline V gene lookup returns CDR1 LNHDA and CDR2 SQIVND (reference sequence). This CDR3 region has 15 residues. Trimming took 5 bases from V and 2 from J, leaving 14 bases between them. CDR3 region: CASSPTDAPTDTQYF. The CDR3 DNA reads TGTGCCAGTAGTCCTACCGACGCGCCCACAGATACGCAGTATTTT. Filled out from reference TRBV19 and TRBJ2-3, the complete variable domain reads DGGITQSPKYLFRKEGQNVTLSCEQNLNHDAMYWYRQDPGQGLRLIYYSQIVNDFQKGDIAEGYSVSREKKESFPLTVTSAQKNPTAFYLCASSPTDAPTDTQYFGPGTRLTVL.

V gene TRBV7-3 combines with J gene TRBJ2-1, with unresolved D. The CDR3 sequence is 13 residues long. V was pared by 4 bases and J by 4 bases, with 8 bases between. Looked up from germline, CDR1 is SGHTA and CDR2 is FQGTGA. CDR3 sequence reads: CASSSDLYNEQFF. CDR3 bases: TGTGCCAGCAGCTCCGATTTGTACAATGAGCAGTTCTTC.

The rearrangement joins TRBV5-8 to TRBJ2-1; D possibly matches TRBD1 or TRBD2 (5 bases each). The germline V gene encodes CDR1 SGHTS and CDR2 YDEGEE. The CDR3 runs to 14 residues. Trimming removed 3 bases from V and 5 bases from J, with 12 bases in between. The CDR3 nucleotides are TGTGCCAGCAGCTGGGGGATGTCGAACAATGAGCAGTTCTTC. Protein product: CASSWGMSNNEQFF.

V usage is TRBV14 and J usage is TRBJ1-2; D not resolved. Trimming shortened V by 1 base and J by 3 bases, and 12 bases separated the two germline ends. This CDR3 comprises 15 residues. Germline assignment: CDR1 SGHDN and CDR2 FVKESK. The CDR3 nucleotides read TGTGCCAGCAGCCAAGGTCAGGCAGGTCACTATGGCTACACCTTC. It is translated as CASSQGQAGHYGYTF.

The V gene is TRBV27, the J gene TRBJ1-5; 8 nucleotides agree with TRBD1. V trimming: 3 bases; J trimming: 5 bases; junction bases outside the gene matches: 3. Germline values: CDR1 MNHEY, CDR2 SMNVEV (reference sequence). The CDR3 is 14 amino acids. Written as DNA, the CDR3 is TGTGCCAGCAGTTTCAGGGACAGGTATCAGCCCCAGCATTTT. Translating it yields CASSFRDRYQPQHF.

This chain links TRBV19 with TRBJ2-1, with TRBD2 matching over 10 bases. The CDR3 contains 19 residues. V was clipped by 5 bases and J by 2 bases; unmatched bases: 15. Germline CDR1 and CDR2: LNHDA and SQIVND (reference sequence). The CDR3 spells CASSPSSGRAGLPYNEQFF. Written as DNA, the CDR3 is TGTGCCAGTAGTCCTAGCAGCGGGAGGGCCGGGTTGCCCTACAATGAGCAGTTCTTC.

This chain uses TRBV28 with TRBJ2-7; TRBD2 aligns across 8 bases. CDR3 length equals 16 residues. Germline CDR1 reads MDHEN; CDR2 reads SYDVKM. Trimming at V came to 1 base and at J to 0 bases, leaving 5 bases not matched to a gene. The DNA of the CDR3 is TGTGCCAGCAGTTTATTTGCGACTAGCGACTCCTACGAGCAGTACTTC. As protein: CASSLFATSDSYEQYF.